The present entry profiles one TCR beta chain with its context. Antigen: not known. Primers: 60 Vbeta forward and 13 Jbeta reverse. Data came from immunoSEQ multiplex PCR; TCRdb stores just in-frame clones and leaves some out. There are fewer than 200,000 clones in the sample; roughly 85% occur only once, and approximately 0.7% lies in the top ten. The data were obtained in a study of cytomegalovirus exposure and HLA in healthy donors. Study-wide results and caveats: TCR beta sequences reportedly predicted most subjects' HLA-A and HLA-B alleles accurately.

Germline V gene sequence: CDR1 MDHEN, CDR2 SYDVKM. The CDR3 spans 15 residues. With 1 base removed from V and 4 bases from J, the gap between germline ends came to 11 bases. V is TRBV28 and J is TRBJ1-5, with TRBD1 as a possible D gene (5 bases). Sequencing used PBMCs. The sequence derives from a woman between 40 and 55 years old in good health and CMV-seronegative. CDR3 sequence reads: CASSLYRTSNQPQHF. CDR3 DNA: TGTGCCAGCAGTTTATATAGGACATCGAATCAGCCCCAGCATTTT.